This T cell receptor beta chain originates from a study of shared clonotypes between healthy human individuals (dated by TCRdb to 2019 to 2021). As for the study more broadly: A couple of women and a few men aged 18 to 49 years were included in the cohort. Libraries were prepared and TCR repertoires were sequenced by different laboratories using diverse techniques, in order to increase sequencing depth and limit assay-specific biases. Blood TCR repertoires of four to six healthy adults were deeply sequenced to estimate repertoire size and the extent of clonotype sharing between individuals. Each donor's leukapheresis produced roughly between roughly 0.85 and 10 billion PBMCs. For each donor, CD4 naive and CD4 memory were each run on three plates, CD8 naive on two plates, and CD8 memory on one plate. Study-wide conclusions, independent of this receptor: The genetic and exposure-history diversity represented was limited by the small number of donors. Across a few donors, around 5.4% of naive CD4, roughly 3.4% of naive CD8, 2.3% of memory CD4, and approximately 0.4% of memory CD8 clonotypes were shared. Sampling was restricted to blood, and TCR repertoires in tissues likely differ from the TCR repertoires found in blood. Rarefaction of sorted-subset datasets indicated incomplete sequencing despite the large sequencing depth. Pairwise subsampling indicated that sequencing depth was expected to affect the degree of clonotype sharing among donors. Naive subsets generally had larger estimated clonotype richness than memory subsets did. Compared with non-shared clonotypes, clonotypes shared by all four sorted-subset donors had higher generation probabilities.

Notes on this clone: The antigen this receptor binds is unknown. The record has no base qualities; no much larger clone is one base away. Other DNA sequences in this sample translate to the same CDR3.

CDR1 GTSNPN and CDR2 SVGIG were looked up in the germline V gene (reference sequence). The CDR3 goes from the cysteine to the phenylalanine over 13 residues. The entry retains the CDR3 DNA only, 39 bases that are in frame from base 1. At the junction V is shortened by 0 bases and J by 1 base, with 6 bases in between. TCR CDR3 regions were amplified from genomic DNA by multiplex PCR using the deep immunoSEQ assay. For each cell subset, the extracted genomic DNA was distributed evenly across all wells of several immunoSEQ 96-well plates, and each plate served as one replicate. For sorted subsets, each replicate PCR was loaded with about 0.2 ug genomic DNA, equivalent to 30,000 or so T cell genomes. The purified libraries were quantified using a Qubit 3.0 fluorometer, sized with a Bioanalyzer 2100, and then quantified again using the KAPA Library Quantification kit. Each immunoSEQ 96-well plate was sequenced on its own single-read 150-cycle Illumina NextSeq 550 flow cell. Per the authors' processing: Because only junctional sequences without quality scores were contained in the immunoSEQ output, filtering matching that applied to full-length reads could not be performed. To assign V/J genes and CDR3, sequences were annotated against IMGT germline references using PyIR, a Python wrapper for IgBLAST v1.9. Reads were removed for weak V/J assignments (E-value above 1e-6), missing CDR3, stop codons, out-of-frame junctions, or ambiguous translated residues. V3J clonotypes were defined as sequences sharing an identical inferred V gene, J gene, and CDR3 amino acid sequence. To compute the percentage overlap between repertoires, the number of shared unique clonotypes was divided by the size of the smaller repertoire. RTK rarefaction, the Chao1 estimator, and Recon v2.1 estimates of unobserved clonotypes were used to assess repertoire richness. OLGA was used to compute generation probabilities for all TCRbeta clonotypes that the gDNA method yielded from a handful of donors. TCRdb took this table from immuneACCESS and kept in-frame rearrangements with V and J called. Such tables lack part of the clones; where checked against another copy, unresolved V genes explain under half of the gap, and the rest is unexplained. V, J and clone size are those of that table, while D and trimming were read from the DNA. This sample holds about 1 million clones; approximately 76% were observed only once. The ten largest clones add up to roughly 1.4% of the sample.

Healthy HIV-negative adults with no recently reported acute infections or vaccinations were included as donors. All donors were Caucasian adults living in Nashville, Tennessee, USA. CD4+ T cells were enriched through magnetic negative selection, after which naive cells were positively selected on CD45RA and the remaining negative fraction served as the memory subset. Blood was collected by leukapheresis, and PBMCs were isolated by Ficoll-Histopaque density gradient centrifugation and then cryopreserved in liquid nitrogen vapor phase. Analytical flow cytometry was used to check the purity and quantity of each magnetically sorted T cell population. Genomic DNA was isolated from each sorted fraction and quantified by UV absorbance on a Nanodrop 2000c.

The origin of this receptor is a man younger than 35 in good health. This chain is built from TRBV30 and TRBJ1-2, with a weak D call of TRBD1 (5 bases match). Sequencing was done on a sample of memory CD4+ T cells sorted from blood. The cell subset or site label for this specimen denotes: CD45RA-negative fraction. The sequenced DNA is TGTGCCTGGAGTGTACAGGTTAACTATGGCTACACCTTC. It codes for CAWSVQVNYGYTF.